Listed here are 5 T cell receptor beta chains from one sample, sequenced in a study of metastatic and nonmetastatic thyroid tumors (dated by TCRdb to 2018 to 2021). No treatment had been received by any patient before thyroid surgery. The library was generated by PCR. Sequencing took place on an Illumina HiSeq 4000. The public reads were reanalyzed by TCRdb: fastp trimming at Q25, MiXCR alignment, in-frame beta chains only. A total of about 29,000 clones appear in this sample, roughly 17% of them only once. The ten biggest clones cover about 4% of the sample. Sequencing was carried out using blood. The receptors were sampled from a female donor with papillary thyroid cancer or a benign thyroid nodule (not recorded which). Some clones in this sample may be carry-over from other donors' samples.

This clone was seen repeatedly, ten times or more. The genes are TRBV28 and TRBJ2-1; no clear D gene. The CDR3 runs to 14 residues. V shed 2 bases and J shed 5 bases, with 10 bases lying between them. Germline loops: CDR1 MDHEN, CDR2 SYDVKM. CDR3 nucleotide sequence: TGTGCCAGCAGTTTAGTTCTTAGAGACAATGAGCAGTTCTTC. This sequence encodes CASSLVLRDNEQFF.

This clone showed up just a few times. The chain is built from TRBV6-1 and TRBJ2-7, with TRBD1 identical over 8 bases. Trimming took 4 bases from V and 2 from J; bases not matched to a gene: 4. CDR3 length: 14 amino acids. Germline V lookup: CDR1 MNHNS, CDR2 SASEGT. CDR3 nucleotide sequence: TGTGCCAGCAGTGCATCAGGGGGCGCCTACGAGCAGTACTTC. It yields the protein CASSASGGAYEQYF.

This clone was picked up many times. This chain joins TRBV13 and TRBJ2-5, with D hard to call. The germline V gene has CDR1 PRHDT and CDR2 FYEKMQ (reference sequence). This CDR3 has 13 amino acids. Trimming took off 1 base at V and 3 bases at J, with 6 bases between the two ends. The CDR3 spells CASSLELEETQYF. The CDR3 nucleotides are TGTGCCAGCAGCTTAGAGCTTGAAGAGACCCAGTACTTC. The variable domain in full, with the rest retrieved from reference TRBV13 and TRBJ2-5, is AAGVIQSPRHLIKEKRETATLKCYPIPRHDTVYWYQQGPGQDPQFLISFYEKMQSDKGSIPDRFSAQQFSDYHSELNMSSLELGDSALYFCASSLELEETQYFGPGTRLLVL.

The rearrangement uses TRBV20-1 and TRBJ2-7; the match to TRBD2 covers 7 bases. This CDR3 spans 15 amino acids. Germline V gene data show CDR1 as DFQATT and CDR2 as SNEGSKA (reference sequence). V dropped 3 bases and J dropped 0; count of bases not matched to a gene: 8. The CDR3 sequence: CSASLAERGSYEQYF. The CDR3 DNA follows: TGCAGTGCTAGTTTAGCGGAGCGGGGCTCCTACGAGCAGTACTTC.

This clone has ten or more counts. V is TRBV20-1 and J is TRBJ2-2; no reliable D call. The CDR3 loop spans 11 amino acids. Germline CDR1 and CDR2: DFQATT and SNEGSKA (reference sequence). V lost 7 bases and J lost 7, with 10 bases in between. The DNA for the CDR3 is TGCAGTGGACCTCTAGACGGGGAGCTGTTTTTT. Protein: CSGPLDGELFF.